These T cell receptor beta chains were read from a single sample in a study of T-cell memory formation after mild COVID-19. Using its own MiXCR run on the 5' RACE reads, TCRdb lists one record per CDR3 protein. This table holds around 130,000 distinct CDR3 sequences, around 15% found once. Sequenced sample: PBMCs or a T cell subset sorted from them (not recorded which). These receptors came from a man between 18 and 35 years old who had mild COVID-19 (a few samples of this study predate the infection). Cell type and time point are not known. Both conserved end residues are part of each CDR3. The order of the fields is V gene, D gene, J gene, clone size, CDR3 DNA, CDR3 protein. A D gene is named only where the DNA matches it firmly. For some rows the clone size is stated as once, few or many, or as a class when expanded; others skip it.

v_gene: TRBV5-1; d_gene: NA; j_gene: TRBJ2-1; abundance: few; CDR3nt: TGCGCCAGCAGCTCCGCGGGGGCCAACAATGAGCAGTTCTTC; CDR3aa: CASSSAGANNEQFF
v_gene: TRBV27; d_gene: NA; j_gene: TRBJ2-2; abundance: NA; CDR3nt: TGTGCCAGCAGTTTATTGGGTGGCGACGGGGAGCTGTTTTTT; CDR3aa: CASSLLGGDGELFF
v_gene: TRBV5-1; d_gene: NA; j_gene: TRBJ2-2; abundance: few; CDR3nt: TGCGCCAGCAGCTTGGAGTTGGGGAACACCGGGGAGCTGTTTTTT; CDR3aa: CASSLELGNTGELFF
v_gene: TRBV5-4; d_gene: NA; j_gene: TRBJ1-3; abundance: NA; CDR3nt: TGTGCCAGCAGCTTGGGAGGGTCTAGCTCTGGAAACACCATATATTTT; CDR3aa: CASSLGGSSSGNTIYF
v_gene: TRBV4-1; d_gene: NA; j_gene: TRBJ1-2; abundance: few; CDR3nt: TGCGCCAGCAGCGGGGAGGGCCTCTATGGCTACACCTTC; CDR3aa: CASSGEGLYGYTF
v_gene: TRBV10-3; d_gene: NA; j_gene: TRBJ2-2; abundance: NA; CDR3nt: TGTGCCGTCCGTTCGAACAGGGAGGAGAACACCGGGGAGCTGTTTTTT; CDR3aa: CAVRSNREENTGELFF
v_gene: TRBV5-5; d_gene: TRBD1; j_gene: TRBJ1-2; abundance: NA; CDR3nt: TGTGCCAGCAGCTGGGAGTTGGGACAGGGGGCGTCCAACTATGGCTACACCTTC; CDR3aa: CASSWELGQGASNYGYTF
v_gene: TRBV5-1; d_gene: NA; j_gene: TRBJ2-3; abundance: NA; CDR3nt: TGCGCCAGCAGCTTTACCACAGATACGCAGTATTTT; CDR3aa: CASSFTTDTQYF
v_gene: TRBV6-5; d_gene: TRBD2; j_gene: TRBJ2-3; abundance: few; CDR3nt: TGTGCCAGCAGTTACTCGCGGACTAGCGGGGGCACAGATACGCAGTATTTT; CDR3aa: CASSYSRTSGGTDTQYF
v_gene: TRBV20-1; d_gene: TRBD1; j_gene: TRBJ1-1; abundance: NA; CDR3nt: TGCAGTGCTAGTAAGACAGGGGTGAACACTGAAGCTTTCTTT; CDR3aa: CSASKTGVNTEAFF
v_gene: TRBV20-1; d_gene: TRBD2; j_gene: TRBJ2-5; abundance: few; CDR3nt: TGCAGTGCTGAGATAGCGGGGGGCGGACAAGAGACCCAGTACTTC; CDR3aa: CSAEIAGGGQETQYF
v_gene: TRBV12-3/TRBV12-4; d_gene: NA; j_gene: TRBJ1-5; abundance: NA; CDR3nt: TGTGCCAGCAGTTCATCCCAAAATCAGCCCCAGCATTTT; CDR3aa: CASSSSQNQPQHF
v_gene: TRBV7-2; d_gene: NA; j_gene: TRBJ2-7; abundance: many; CDR3nt: TGTGCCAGCAGCTCACGGACCCTAGACTACGAGCAGTACTTC; CDR3aa: CASSSRTLDYEQYF
v_gene: TRBV7-2; d_gene: TRBD2; j_gene: TRBJ2-1; abundance: few; CDR3nt: TGTGCCAGCAGCTTAGATGTGGTCCGGGGGGATGAGCAGTTCTTC; CDR3aa: CASSLDVVRGDEQFF
v_gene: TRBV7-9; d_gene: NA; j_gene: TRBJ2-3; abundance: NA; CDR3nt: TGTGCCAGCAGCTCGATCACAAATACGCAGTATTTT; CDR3aa: CASSSITNTQYF
v_gene: TRBV5-1; d_gene: TRBD2; j_gene: TRBJ2-2; abundance: NA; CDR3nt: TGCGCCAGCAGCTTGTCGCTAGCGGGGTTCAACACCGGGGAGCTGTTTTTT; CDR3aa: CASSLSLAGFNTGELFF
v_gene: TRBV9; d_gene: TRBD2; j_gene: TRBJ2-3; abundance: NA; CDR3nt: TGTGCCAGCAGCGCCCGGACTAGCGGGGGGTTAGATACGAAGTATTTT; CDR3aa: CASSARTSGGLDTKYF
v_gene: TRBV19; d_gene: NA; j_gene: TRBJ2-7; abundance: few; CDR3nt: TGTGCCAGTAGTATAGCAGCAGGACCCTACGAGCAGTACTTC; CDR3aa: CASSIAAGPYEQYF
v_gene: TRBV20-1; d_gene: NA; j_gene: TRBJ1-2; abundance: NA; CDR3nt: TGCAGTGCTAGGCGCGACAGCTATGGCTACACCTTC; CDR3aa: CSARRDSYGYTF
v_gene: TRBV11-2; d_gene: TRBD1; j_gene: TRBJ1-1; abundance: NA; CDR3nt: TGTGCCAGCAGCTTAGCGGGAGGACAGGGGGAAGCTTTCTTT; CDR3aa: CASSLAGGQGEAFF
v_gene: TRBV19; d_gene: NA; j_gene: TRBJ1-5; abundance: NA; CDR3nt: TGTGCCCTCAGGACGAGTCAGCCCCAGCATTTT; CDR3aa: CALRTSQPQHF
v_gene: TRBV5-1; d_gene: NA; j_gene: TRBJ2-4; abundance: once; CDR3nt: TGCGCCAGCAGCTTGGCGGCCCCCCTGGCAGGTAGTGGAAACATTCAGTACTTC; CDR3aa: CASSLAAPLAGSGNIQYF
v_gene: TRBV6-6; d_gene: NA; j_gene: TRBJ2-7; abundance: NA; CDR3nt: TGTGCCAGCGGCCACGAGCAGTACTTC; CDR3aa: CASGHEQYF
v_gene: TRBV7-9; d_gene: NA; j_gene: TRBJ1-4; abundance: NA; CDR3nt: TGTGCCAGCAGCCAAACAAACGGGGGTGAAAAACTGTTTTTT; CDR3aa: CASSQTNGGEKLFF
v_gene: TRBV7-2; d_gene: NA; j_gene: TRBJ2-5; abundance: NA; CDR3nt: TGTGCCAGCATCTTGTACAGGGGTGGAGGGCAAGAGACCCAGTACTTC; CDR3aa: CASILYRGGGQETQYF
v_gene: TRBV5-1; d_gene: NA; j_gene: TRBJ2-5; abundance: NA; CDR3nt: TGCGCCAGCAGCGCCTTTCGGGGGAGCGGATTGGGTCAAGAGACCCAGTACTTC; CDR3aa: CASSAFRGSGLGQETQYF
v_gene: TRBV18; d_gene: NA; j_gene: TRBJ1-2; abundance: NA; CDR3nt: TGTGCCAGCTCACCAGGGCGTAGGTTCTATGGCTACACCTTC; CDR3aa: CASSPGRRFYGYTF
v_gene: TRBV20-1; d_gene: NA; j_gene: TRBJ2-7; abundance: many; CDR3nt: TGCAGTGCTACGCCGACCTCTTACGAGCAGTACTTC; CDR3aa: CSATPTSYEQYF
v_gene: TRBV6-6; d_gene: NA; j_gene: TRBJ1-5; abundance: few; CDR3nt: TGTGCCAGCAGCCCTCGATTGGATAGCAATCAGCCCCAGCATTTT; CDR3aa: CASSPRLDSNQPQHF
v_gene: TRBV6-4; d_gene: NA; j_gene: TRBJ1-4; abundance: few; CDR3nt: TGTGCCAGCAGTAGGAAGACTAATGAAAAACTGTTTTTT; CDR3aa: CASSRKTNEKLFF
v_gene: TRBV5-1; d_gene: TRBD1; j_gene: TRBJ1-1; abundance: NA; CDR3nt: TGCGCCAGCAGCTTGGGGACAGGTTACACTGAAGCTTTCTTT; CDR3aa: CASSLGTGYTEAFF
v_gene: TRBV7-2; d_gene: NA; j_gene: TRBJ1-2; abundance: NA; CDR3nt: TGTGCCAGCAGCCAACAACCATATGGCTACACCTTC; CDR3aa: CASSQQPYGYTF
v_gene: TRBV5-5; d_gene: NA; j_gene: TRBJ2-1; abundance: NA; CDR3nt: TGTGCCAGCAGCTTGGAGGCTTCTATACTTTACAATGAGCAGTTCTTC; CDR3aa: CASSLEASILYNEQFF
v_gene: TRBV7-2; d_gene: NA; j_gene: TRBJ2-3; abundance: few; CDR3nt: TGTGCCAGCAGCTTAGCGCTCTCCCGGGGGCGAGGAGATACGCAGTATTTT; CDR3aa: CASSLALSRGRGDTQYF
v_gene: TRBV20-1; d_gene: TRBD2; j_gene: TRBJ2-1; abundance: NA; CDR3nt: TGCAGTCCACGGGGGGGCGGAAACAATGAGCAGTTCTTC; CDR3aa: CSPRGGGNNEQFF
v_gene: TRBV5-5; d_gene: NA; j_gene: TRBJ2-7; abundance: few; CDR3nt: TGTGCCAGCAGCTTGGCCGTGTCTCGTGCCTACGAGCAGTACTTC; CDR3aa: CASSLAVSRAYEQYF
v_gene: TRBV5-1; d_gene: TRBD1; j_gene: TRBJ2-1; abundance: few; CDR3nt: TGCGCCAGCAGCTTGGATAGGACAGGGGGTGAGCAGTTCTTC; CDR3aa: CASSLDRTGGEQFF
v_gene: TRBV7-8; d_gene: TRBD2; j_gene: TRBJ2-7; abundance: NA; CDR3nt: TGTGCCAGCAGCTTAGGGGGACTAACCTACGAGCAGTACTTC; CDR3aa: CASSLGGLTYEQYF
v_gene: TRBV5-1; d_gene: TRBD1; j_gene: TRBJ1-1; abundance: few; CDR3nt: TGCGCCAGCAGCGCCTGGACAGGTCGGACTGAAGCTTTCTTT; CDR3aa: CASSAWTGRTEAFF
v_gene: TRBV29-1; d_gene: TRBD2; j_gene: TRBJ2-5; abundance: NA; CDR3nt: TGCAGCGGCCGACTAGCGGGTATTGAGACCCAGTACTTC; CDR3aa: CSGRLAGIETQYF
v_gene: TRBV12-3/TRBV12-4; d_gene: NA; j_gene: TRBJ1-1; abundance: few; CDR3nt: TGTGCCAGCAGTTTATTGGGGGTAACTGAAGCTTTCTTT; CDR3aa: CASSLLGVTEAFF
v_gene: TRBV18; d_gene: NA; j_gene: TRBJ1-4; abundance: NA; CDR3nt: TGTGCCAGCTCACCCGTCTCAAATGAAAAACTGTTTTTT; CDR3aa: CASSPVSNEKLFF
v_gene: TRBV5-1; d_gene: TRBD1; j_gene: TRBJ2-7; abundance: many; CDR3nt: TGCGCCAGCAGCTTGCTGACAGGGGGCAACGAGCAGTACTTC; CDR3aa: CASSLLTGGNEQYF
v_gene: TRBV7-3; d_gene: TRBD2; j_gene: TRBJ2-1; abundance: few; CDR3nt: TGTGCCAGCAGCTTAGAAGCCCTAGCGGGGGTGGGTGAGCAGTTCTTC; CDR3aa: CASSLEALAGVGEQFF
v_gene: TRBV15; d_gene: NA; j_gene: TRBJ1-1; abundance: NA; CDR3nt: TGTGCCACCAGCAGTCGCGTGAACACTGAAGCTTTCTTT; CDR3aa: CATSSRVNTEAFF
v_gene: TRBV4-3; d_gene: NA; j_gene: TRBJ1-6; abundance: few; CDR3nt: TGCGCCAGCAGCCAAGCAGGAGGTCCACCCCTCCACTTT; CDR3aa: CASSQAGGPPLHF
v_gene: TRBV10-3; d_gene: NA; j_gene: TRBJ2-5; abundance: NA; CDR3nt: TGTGCCATGAGGGCCAAAGAGACCCAGTACTTC; CDR3aa: CAMRAKETQYF
v_gene: TRBV12-3/TRBV12-4; d_gene: NA; j_gene: TRBJ2-5; abundance: few; CDR3nt: TGTGCCAGCAGTCCAGTGGGCAGGGGAGGAGAGACCCAGTACTTC; CDR3aa: CASSPVGRGGETQYF
v_gene: TRBV20-1; d_gene: TRBD2; j_gene: TRBJ2-7; abundance: few; CDR3nt: TGCAGTGCTAGAGAGGGCTCCGGGACTAGCTACGAGCAGTACTTC; CDR3aa: CSAREGSGTSYEQYF
v_gene: TRBV5-1; d_gene: TRBD2; j_gene: TRBJ2-3; abundance: NA; CDR3nt: TGCGCCAGCAGCCCTGGGACTAGCGGGGTCCCGGATACGCAGTATTTT; CDR3aa: CASSPGTSGVPDTQYF
v_gene: TRBV24-1; d_gene: NA; j_gene: TRBJ2-5; abundance: NA; CDR3nt: TGTGCCACCAGTGATCGTCAGGGCAGTCGGGGGGAGACCCAGTACTTC; CDR3aa: CATSDRQGSRGETQYF
v_gene: TRBV11-2; d_gene: TRBD1; j_gene: TRBJ2-5; abundance: NA; CDR3nt: TGTGCCAGCAGTCGGGACAGGGGAAGAGAGACCCAGTACTTC; CDR3aa: CASSRDRGRETQYF